One TCR beta chain is described in this entry. Per the original methods: By means of reference gene primer amplification, nucleated cell counts were estimated. Profiled with immunoSEQ multiplex PCR; TCRdb holds only in-frame clones, not every one. Clonal size and the V and J genes are those of that table, whereas D and trimming came from the DNA. The data show around 430,000 clones, around 88% seen once. Germline V lookup: CDR1 KGHDR, CDR2 SFDVKD. V shed 3 bases and J shed 1 base, with 10 bases lying between them. CDR3 length equals 15 residues. This specimen belongs to a study of blood T cell repertoires in COVID-19. Study background: Samples representing acute and convalescent COVID-19 were sourced from the United States, Italy and Spain.

The sequence was obtained from a woman aged 50 to 60 with COVID-19, enrolled during active disease. The V call is TRBV24-1, the J call TRBJ2-3; D is perhaps TRBD2 (5 bases). The sample taken for sequencing was peripheral blood. The CDR3 protein is CATSDPGVRTDTQYF. As DNA, the CDR3 is TGTGCCACCAGTGATCCCGGGGTGCGCACAGATACGCAGTATTTT.